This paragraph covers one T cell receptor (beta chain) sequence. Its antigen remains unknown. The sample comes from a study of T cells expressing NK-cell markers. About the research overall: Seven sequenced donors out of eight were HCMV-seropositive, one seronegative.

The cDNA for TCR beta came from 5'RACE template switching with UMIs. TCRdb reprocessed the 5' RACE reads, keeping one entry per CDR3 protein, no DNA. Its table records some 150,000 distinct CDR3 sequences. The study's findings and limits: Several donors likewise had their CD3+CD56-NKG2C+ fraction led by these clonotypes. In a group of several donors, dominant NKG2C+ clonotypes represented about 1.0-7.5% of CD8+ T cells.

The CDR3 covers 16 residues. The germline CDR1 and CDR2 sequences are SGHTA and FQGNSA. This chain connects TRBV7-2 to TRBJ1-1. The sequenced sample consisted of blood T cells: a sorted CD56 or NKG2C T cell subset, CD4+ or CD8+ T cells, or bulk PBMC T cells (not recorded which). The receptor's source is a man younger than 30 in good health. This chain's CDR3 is CASSLWEMAMNTEAFF.